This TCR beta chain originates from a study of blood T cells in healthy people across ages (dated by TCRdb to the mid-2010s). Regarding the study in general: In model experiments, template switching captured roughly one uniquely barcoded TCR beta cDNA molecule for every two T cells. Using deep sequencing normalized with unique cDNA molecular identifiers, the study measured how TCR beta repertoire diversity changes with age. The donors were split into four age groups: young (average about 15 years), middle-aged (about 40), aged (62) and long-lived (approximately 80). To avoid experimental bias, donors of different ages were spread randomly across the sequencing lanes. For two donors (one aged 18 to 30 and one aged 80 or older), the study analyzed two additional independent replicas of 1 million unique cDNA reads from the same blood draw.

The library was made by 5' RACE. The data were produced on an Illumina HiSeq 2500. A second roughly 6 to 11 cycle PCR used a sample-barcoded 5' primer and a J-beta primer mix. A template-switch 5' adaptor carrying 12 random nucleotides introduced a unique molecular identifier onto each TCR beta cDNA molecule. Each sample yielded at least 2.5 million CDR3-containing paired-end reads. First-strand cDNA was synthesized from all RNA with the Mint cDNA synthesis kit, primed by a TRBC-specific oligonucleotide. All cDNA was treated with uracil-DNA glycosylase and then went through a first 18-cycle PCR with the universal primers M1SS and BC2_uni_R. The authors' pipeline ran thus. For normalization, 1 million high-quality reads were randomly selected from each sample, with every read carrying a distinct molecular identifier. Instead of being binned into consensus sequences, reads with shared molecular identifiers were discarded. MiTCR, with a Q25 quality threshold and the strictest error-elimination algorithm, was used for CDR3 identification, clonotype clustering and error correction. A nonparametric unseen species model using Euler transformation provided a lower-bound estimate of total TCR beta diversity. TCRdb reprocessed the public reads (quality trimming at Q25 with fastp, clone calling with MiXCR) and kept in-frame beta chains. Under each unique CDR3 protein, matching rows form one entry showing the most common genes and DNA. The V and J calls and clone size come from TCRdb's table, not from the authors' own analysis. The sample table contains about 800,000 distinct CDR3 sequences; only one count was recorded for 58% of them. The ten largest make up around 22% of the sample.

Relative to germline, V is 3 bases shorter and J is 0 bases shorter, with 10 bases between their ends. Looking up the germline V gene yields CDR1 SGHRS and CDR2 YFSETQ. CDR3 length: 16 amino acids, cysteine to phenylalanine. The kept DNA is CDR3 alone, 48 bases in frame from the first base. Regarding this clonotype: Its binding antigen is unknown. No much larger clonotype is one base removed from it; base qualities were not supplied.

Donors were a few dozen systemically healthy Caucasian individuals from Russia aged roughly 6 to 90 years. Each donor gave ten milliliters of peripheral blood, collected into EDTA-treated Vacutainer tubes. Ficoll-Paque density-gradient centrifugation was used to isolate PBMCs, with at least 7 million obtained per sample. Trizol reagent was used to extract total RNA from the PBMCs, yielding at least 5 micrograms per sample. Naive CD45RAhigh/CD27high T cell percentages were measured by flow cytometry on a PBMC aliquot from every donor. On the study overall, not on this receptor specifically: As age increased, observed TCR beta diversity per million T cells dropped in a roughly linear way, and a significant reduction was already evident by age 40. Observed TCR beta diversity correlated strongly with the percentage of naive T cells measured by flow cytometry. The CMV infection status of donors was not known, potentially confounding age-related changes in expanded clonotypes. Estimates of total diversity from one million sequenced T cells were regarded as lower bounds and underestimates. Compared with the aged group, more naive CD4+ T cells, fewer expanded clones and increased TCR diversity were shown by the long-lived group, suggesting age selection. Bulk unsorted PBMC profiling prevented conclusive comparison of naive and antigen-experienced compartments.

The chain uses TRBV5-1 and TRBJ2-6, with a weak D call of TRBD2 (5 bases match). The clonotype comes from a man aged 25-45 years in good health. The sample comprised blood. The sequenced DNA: TGCGCCAGCAGCTCAGGACGGGACTCTGGGGCCAACGTCCTGACTTTC. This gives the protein CASSSGRDSGANVLTF.